This T cell receptor beta chain was observed in a study of blood T cells in healthy people across ages. About this clonotype itself: Compared with germline, one end of the junction differs, possibly owing to a read error.

Using a J-beta primer mix together with a sample-barcoded 5' primer, a second PCR was run for roughly 6 to 12 cycles. TCRdb reprocessed the 5' RACE reads with MiXCR, giving one entry per CDR3 protein. The table records about 730,000 distinct CDR3 sequences, roughly 43% of them present only once. The CDR3 spans 17 residues. Per the germline V gene, CDR1 is ENHRY and CDR2 is SYGVKD. Total RNA was isolated from each sample in quantities of at least 6 micrograms. The TCR was taken from a woman aged 60-75 years in good health. This sequence joins TRBV10-3 and TRBJ2-7; 9 bases agree with TRBD1. The specimen sequenced was blood. The CDR3 DNA follows: TGTGCCGCCCATTCGGGACAGGGCTTTCTTCGCTCCCACGAGCAGTACTTC. It translates to CAAHSGQGFLRSHEQYF.